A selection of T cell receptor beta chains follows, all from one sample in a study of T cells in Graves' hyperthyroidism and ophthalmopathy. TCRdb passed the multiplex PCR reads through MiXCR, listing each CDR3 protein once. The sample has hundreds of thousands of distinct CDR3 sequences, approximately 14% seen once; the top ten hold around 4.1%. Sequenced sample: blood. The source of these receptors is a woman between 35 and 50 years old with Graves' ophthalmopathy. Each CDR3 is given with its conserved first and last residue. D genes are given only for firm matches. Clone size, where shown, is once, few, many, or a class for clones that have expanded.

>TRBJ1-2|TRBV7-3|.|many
TGTGCCAGCAGCCGCCTGGGAGCATGTGGCTACACCTTC
CASSRLGACGYTF
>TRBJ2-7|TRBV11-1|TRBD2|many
TGTGCCAGCAGCTCAGGACGGGGTAGCGGGAGGCACGAGCAGTACTTC
CASSSGRGSGRHEQYF
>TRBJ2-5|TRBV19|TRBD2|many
TGTGCCAGCCAACTAGCGGGAGGAGCAGAGACCCAGTACTTC
CASQLAGGAETQYF
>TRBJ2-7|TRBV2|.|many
TGTGCCAGCAATCGTTTTGGAGGGGACCGGGACTACGAGCAGTACTTC
CASNRFGGDRDYEQYF
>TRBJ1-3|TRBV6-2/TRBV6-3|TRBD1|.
TGTGCCAGCAGTTACTCCTACCGGACAGGGGCCACGAGCTCTGGAAACACCATATATTTT
CASSYSYRTGATSSGNTIYF
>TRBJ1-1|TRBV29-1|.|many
TGCAGCGTTGAAGCAGGGGAATACACTGAAGCTTTCTTT
CSVEAGEYTEAFF
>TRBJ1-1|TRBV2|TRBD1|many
TGTGCCAGCAGTGCTAAGGGGGACAGCGAAGCTTTCTTT
CASSAKGDSEAFF
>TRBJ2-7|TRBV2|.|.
TGTGCCAGCAGTGAAGCATTAGGGCACGAGCAGTACTTC
CASSEALGHEQYF
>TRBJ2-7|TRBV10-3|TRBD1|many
TGTGCCATCGGACAGGGGGACGAGCAGTACTTC
CAIGQGDEQYF
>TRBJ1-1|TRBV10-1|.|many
TGCGCCAGCAGTGAGTCGACAGGATCACCCGAAGCTTTCTTT
CASSESTGSPEAFF
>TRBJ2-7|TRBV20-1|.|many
TGCAGTGCTTACCGACAGCCCGAGCAGTACTTC
CSAYRQPEQYF
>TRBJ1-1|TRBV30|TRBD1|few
TGTGCTGCCCTGGGACAGGGTAACACTGAAGCTTTCTTT
CAALGQGNTEAFF
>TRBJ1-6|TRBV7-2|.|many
TGTGCCAGCAGCTTAGCGCCGGGCCGTGGTTTTGGTTCACCCCTCCACTTT
CASSLAPGRGFGSPLHF
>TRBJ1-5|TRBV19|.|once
TGTGCCAGCAGCCCCATCGGGGATAGGGACAATCAGCCCCAGCATTTT
CASSPIGDRDNQPQHF
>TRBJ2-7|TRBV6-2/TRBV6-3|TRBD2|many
TGTGCCAGCAGTTACTTTCTAGCGGCTACCTACGAGCAGTACTTC
CASSYFLAATYEQYF
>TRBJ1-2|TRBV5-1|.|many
TGCGCCAGCAGCTTGGCCCTAGCAGGAACCATCAGCACTAACTATGGCTACACCTTC
CASSLALAGTISTNYGYTF
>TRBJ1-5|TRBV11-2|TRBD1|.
TGTGCCAGCAGCCAACCCGGGACAGGGGGCAAAGGAACCCAGCATTTT
CASSQPGTGGKGTQHF
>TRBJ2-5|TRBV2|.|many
TGTGCCAGCAGAGAGACGTCGGGTCGTGTAGGACCTGGAGAGACCCAGTACTTC
CASRETSGRVGPGETQYF
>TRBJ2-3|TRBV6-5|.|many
TGTGCCAGCAGTTACAACACAGATACGCAGTATTTT
CASSYNTDTQYF
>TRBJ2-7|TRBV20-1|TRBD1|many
TGCAGTGCTAGAGATTCTGAGGGGGCGGATGAGCAGTACTTC
CSARDSEGADEQYF
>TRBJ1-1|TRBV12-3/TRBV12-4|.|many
TGTGCCAGCACCTTGAGTGGGAGTATGAACACTGAAGCTTTCTTT
CASTLSGSMNTEAFF
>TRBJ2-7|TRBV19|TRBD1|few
TGTGCCAGTAGGACGGGACAGGGGGCTTACGAGCAGTACTTC
CASRTGQGAYEQYF
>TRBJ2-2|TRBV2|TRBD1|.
TGTGCCAGCAGTGATGTCGAGGGGGCGGTGAGCGGGGAGCTGTTTTTT
CASSDVEGAVSGELFF
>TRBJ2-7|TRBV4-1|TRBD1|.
TGCGCCAGCAGCCAAGGGGACAGGGTATACGAGCAGTACTTC
CASSQGDRVYEQYF
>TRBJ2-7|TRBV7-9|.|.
TGTGCCAGCCGCCCACAGGGAGGCGAGCAGTACTTC
CASRPQGGEQYF
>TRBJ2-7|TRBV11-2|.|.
TGTGCCAGCAGTTTAATCCCCGGACTGGCGGGCGAGCAGTACTTC
CASSLIPGLAGEQYF
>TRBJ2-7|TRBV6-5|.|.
TGTGCCAGCAGTTACTCGGGTACCGAGACAGTGTACGAGCAGTACTTC
CASSYSGTETVYEQYF
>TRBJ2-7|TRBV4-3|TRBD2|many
TGCGCCAGCAGCCAAGAAATAATAGGAAGCGGGAGCTCCTACGAGCAGTACTTC
CASSQEIIGSGSSYEQYF
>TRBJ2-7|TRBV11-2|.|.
TGTGCCAGCAGCCCCCGGAGGGGGTCCGAGCAGTACTTC
CASSPRRGSEQYF
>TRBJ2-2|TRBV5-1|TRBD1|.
TGCGCCAGCAGGTCCGGGACAGGGGGAACGAACACCGGGGAGCTGTTTTTT
CASRSGTGGTNTGELFF
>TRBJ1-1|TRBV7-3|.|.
TGTGCCAGCAGCTTTTCTGTGCACACTGAAGCTTTCTTT
CASSFSVHTEAFF
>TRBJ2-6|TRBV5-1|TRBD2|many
TGCGCCAGCAGCCCTGGGACTAGCGGTGTCTCTGGGGCCAACGTCCTGACTTTC
CASSPGTSGVSGANVLTF
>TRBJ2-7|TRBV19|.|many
TGTGCCAGTAGTCCATCCACCCAAGCCGAGCAGTACTTC
CASSPSTQAEQYF
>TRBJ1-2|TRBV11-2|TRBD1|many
TGTGCCAGCAGCTTAAGACCGGGACAGGGGGCCGGTGGCTACACCTTC
CASSLRPGQGAGGYTF
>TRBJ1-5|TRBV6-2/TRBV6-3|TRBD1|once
TGTGCCAGCAGCATGGACAGGGGCAATCAGCCCCAGCATTTT
CASSMDRGNQPQHF
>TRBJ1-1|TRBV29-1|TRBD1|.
TGCAGCGTTGAAGAGGCGGGACAGGGCGTTGAAGCTTTCTTT
CSVEEAGQGVEAFF
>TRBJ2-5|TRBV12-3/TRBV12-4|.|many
TGTGCCAGCAGTTTTTGGGCCACCCCCAAAGGAGAGACCCAGTACTTC
CASSFWATPKGETQYF
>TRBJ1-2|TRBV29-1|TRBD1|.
TGCAGCGTTGAATGGACAGGCTATGGCTACACCTTC
CSVEWTGYGYTF
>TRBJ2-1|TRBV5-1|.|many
TGCGCCAGCAGCTTTGGGGAGCCGAGCTCCTACAATGAGCAGTTCTTC
CASSFGEPSSYNEQFF
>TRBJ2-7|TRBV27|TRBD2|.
TGTGCCAGCAGTTTTTGGAGGAGCGGGGGCTCAATGCGCGAGCAGTACTTC
CASSFWRSGGSMREQYF
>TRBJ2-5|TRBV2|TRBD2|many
TGTGCCAGCAGTGGGACTAGCGGATCGGGGGAGACCCAGTACTTC
CASSGTSGSGETQYF
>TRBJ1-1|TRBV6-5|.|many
TGTGCCAGCATGGGGGCGCGGAGGACTGAAGCTTTCTTT
CASMGARRTEAFF
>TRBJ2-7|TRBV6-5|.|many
TGTGCCAGCAGTTCCCCGGTTGGTGAGCAGTACTTC
CASSSPVGEQYF
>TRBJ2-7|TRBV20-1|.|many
TGCAGTGCTAGAGAGAGCGGCTACGAGCAGTACTTC
CSARESGYEQYF
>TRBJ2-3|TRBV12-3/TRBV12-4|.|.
TGTGCCAGCAGCCGACACACAAGCACAGATACGCAGTATTTT
CASSRHTSTDTQYF
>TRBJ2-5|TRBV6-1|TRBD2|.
TGTGCCAGCAGGCGCCTGTGGGAGGGGGAGACCCAGTACTTC
CASRRLWEGETQYF
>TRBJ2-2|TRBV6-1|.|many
TGTGCCAGCCTTAGACATGTCTTCACCGGGGAGCTGTTTTTT
CASLRHVFTGELFF
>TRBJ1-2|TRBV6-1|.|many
TGTGCCAGCATAAACAGGGAAGGAGACGGCTACACCTTC
CASINREGDGYTF
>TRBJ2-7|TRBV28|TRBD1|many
TGTGCCAGCAGTTGGGACGGACAGGGGATTAAGTACGAGCAGTACTTC
CASSWDGQGIKYEQYF
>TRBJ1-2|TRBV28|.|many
TGTGCCAGCAGTTCTCAGGCGAGGGGCTACACCTTC
CASSSQARGYTF
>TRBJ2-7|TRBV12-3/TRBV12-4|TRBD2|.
TGTGCCAGCAGTTGGGTAGCGGGAGGGCCGGGGGAGCAGTACTTC
CASSWVAGGPGEQYF
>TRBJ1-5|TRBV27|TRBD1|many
TGTGCCAGCAGCATCAACAGGGGGCAGCCCCAGCATTTT
CASSINRGQPQHF
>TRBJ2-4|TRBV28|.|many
TGTGCCAGCAGTCGGACAGATGAAAACATTCAGTACTTC
CASSRTDENIQYF
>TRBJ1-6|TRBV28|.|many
TGTGCCAGCAGTTTAACGTATACAGGGATGCGGTCACCCCTCCACTTT
CASSLTYTGMRSPLHF
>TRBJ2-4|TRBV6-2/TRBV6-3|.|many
TGTGCCAGCAGTTACAGGGAAGACTCATTAGCCAAAAACATTCAGTACTTC
CASSYREDSLAKNIQYF
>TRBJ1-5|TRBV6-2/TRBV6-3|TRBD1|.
TGTGCCAGCAGACCGAACAGGGGAAATAGCAATCAGCCCCAGCATTTT
CASRPNRGNSNQPQHF
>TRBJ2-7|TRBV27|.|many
TGTGCCAGCAGTTTATCACCGGACGGGTCTTACGAGCAGTACTTC
CASSLSPDGSYEQYF
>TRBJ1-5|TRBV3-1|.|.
TGTGCCAGCAGCCTGGGGATCGGGGGGAATCAGCCCCAGCATTTT
CASSLGIGGNQPQHF
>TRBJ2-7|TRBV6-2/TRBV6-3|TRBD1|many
TGTGCCAGCAGTTATCTGACAGGGGCGGATGAGCAGTACTTC
CASSYLTGADEQYF
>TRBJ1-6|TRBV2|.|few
TGTGCCAGCAGTGAGGAACAGAGCTATAATTCACCCCTCCACTTT
CASSEEQSYNSPLHF